The following is a T cell receptor beta chain sequence with its context. In the original processing: Quantification of nucleated cells was approximated via reference gene primer amplification. Produced via immunoSEQ multiplex PCR; TCRdb's table is partial and in-frame only. V, J and clone size derive from that table, while D and trimming were established from the DNA sequence. Of about 42,000 clones detected, more than 80% appear once; the ten largest clones hold under 10%. This specimen comes from a study of blood T cell repertoires in COVID-19. Turning to the study itself: Researchers got acute and convalescent COVID-19 samples from the United States, Italy and Spain. From T cells, B-cell-depleted T cells, or PBMCs came the material, which was cDNA or gDNA.

Trimming cost V 3 bases and J 0 bases, with 16 bases left between them. The CDR3 loop spans 16 amino acids. Germline-derived CDR1 and CDR2 are SGHRS and YFSETQ. This receptor was obtained from a man aged 25-45 years with active or convalescent COVID-19. The sequencing input was peripheral blood. The gene calls are TRBV5-1 and TRBJ2-7; D is possibly TRBD2 (5 bases). The DNA of the CDR3 is TGCGCCAGCAGCTACGGGCGAGGGCTTAGCTCCTACGAGCAGTACTTC. The encoded protein is CASSYGRGLSSYEQYF.